Listed below are T cell receptor beta chains from one sample, sequenced in a study of T cell repertoires in cytomegalovirus infection. TCRdb re-analysed the reads in MiXCR, keeping a single row per CDR3 protein. The sample contains around 900,000 distinct CDR3 sequences, roughly 31% of which appear only once. These receptors' targets are unknown. Here the sequenced sample was cultured CD8+ T cells from PBMCs, taken from culture after CMV antigen stimulation. All receptors derive from a human donor in good health (CMV status not recorded). Some clones in this sample may be carry-over from other donors' samples. The CDR3 runs from the conserved cysteine through the conserved F or W. Each record gives: clone size, V gene, J gene, D gene, CDR3 DNA, CDR3 protein. A D gene is named only where the DNA matches it firmly. The size of a clone is reported for some rows only, either as once, few or many, or as a class for expanded clones.

NA	TRBV27	TRBJ1-5	NA	TGTGCCAGCAGTTTATCCTTCAATCAGCCCCAGCATTTT	CASSLSFNQPQHF
NA	TRBV12-3/TRBV12-4	TRBJ1-1	NA	TGTGCCAGCAGGACAGGTCTAACTGAAGCTTTCTTT	CASRTGLTEAFF
NA	TRBV6-5	TRBJ2-5	TRBD1	TGTGCCAGCAGATCGCGACAGGGGTATGGAGAGACCCAGTACTTC	CASRSRQGYGETQYF
NA	TRBV11-2	TRBJ1-6	TRBD1	TGTGCCAGCAGCCTCGACAGGGTGGGCTCACCCCTCCACTTT	CASSLDRVGSPLHF
many	TRBV15	TRBJ1-3	NA	TGTGCCACCAGCAGGAACCAAAACAGGGCTGGAAACACCATATATTTT	CATSRNQNRAGNTIYF
NA	TRBV7-8	TRBJ1-5	NA	TGTGCCAGCAGGCCGGGGGGAGGGCCATATAGCAATCAGCCCCAGCATTTT	CASRPGGGPYSNQPQHF
NA	TRBV7-6	TRBJ1-1	NA	TGTGCCAGCAGCCCGTGGGAGGGAAGGGGCACTGAAGCTTTCTTT	CASSPWEGRGTEAFF
NA	TRBV6-2/TRBV6-3	TRBJ1-1	NA	TGTGCCAGCAGTGACCAACACCGACGAGGACAGACCTCTGAAGCTTTCTTT	CASSDQHRRGQTSEAFF
many	TRBV9	TRBJ1-2	NA	TGTGCCAGCAGCGTAGTCGCAGGGGCGTCCTATGGCTACACCTTC	CASSVVAGASYGYTF
NA	TRBV4-1	TRBJ1-1	NA	TGCGCCAGCAGCCAAGGCGTCGCGGGACTCAACCGGGACACTGAAGCTTTCTTT	CASSQGVAGLNRDTEAFF
few	TRBV6-1	TRBJ1-5	NA	TGTGCCAGCGCCTCCGGCCTCGGGTTTCAGCCCCAGCATTTT	CASASGLGFQPQHF
NA	TRBV7-9	TRBJ2-7	TRBD1	TGTGCCAGCAGCTCCCGGGACAGGTACCACGAGCAGTACTTC	CASSSRDRYHEQYF
many	TRBV6-2/TRBV6-3	TRBJ2-2	TRBD2	TGTGCCAGCAGTTACGGGAAAGCGGGGGGACCCGGAAACACCGGGGAGCTGTTTTTT	CASSYGKAGGPGNTGELFF
few	TRBV6-2/TRBV6-3	TRBJ1-1	NA	TGTGCCAGCACCTCAGACCTCACTGAAGCTTTCTTT	CASTSDLTEAFF
few	TRBV27	TRBJ2-3	NA	TGTGCCAGCAGTTTTGGGCCAGGCAGTTATTTGGATACGCAGTATTTT	CASSFGPGSYLDTQYF
once	TRBV4-1	TRBJ1-3	NA	TGCGCCAGCAGCCAGCCTGGTTACTCTGGAAACACCATATATTTT	CASSQPGYSGNTIYF
few	TRBV13	TRBJ2-1	NA	TGTGCCAGCAGCACCATGGGGCCCGGGAAGAGGTTTTACAATGAGCAGTTCTTC	CASSTMGPGKRFYNEQFF
many	TRBV5-5	TRBJ2-3	NA	TGTGCCAGCAGCTTTAGCGGAGCACTCACAGATACGCAGTATTTT	CASSFSGALTDTQYF
NA	TRBV14	TRBJ2-5	NA	TGTGCCAGCAGCCCTTCCGACGGGCGGGAGACCCAGTACTTC	CASSPSDGRETQYF
few	TRBV7-3	TRBJ2-3	TRBD2	TGTGCCAGCAGCTCACCAACTAGCGGGGCCAGCACAGATACGCAGTATTTT	CASSSPTSGASTDTQYF
few	TRBV6-2/TRBV6-3	TRBJ2-7	NA	TGTGCCAGCAGTTACGAGGACAGTTCCTACGAGCAGTACTTC	CASSYEDSSYEQYF
NA	TRBV4-3	TRBJ1-2	NA	TGCGCCAGCAGCCAAGATATCCTCGACGGGTACGTTGGCTACACCTTC	CASSQDILDGYVGYTF
few	TRBV7-9	TRBJ2-1	NA	TGTGCCAGCAGCTTACAGGGTGGAAAATACAATGAGCAGTTCTTC	CASSLQGGKYNEQFF